A single sample gave rise to the 13 T cell receptor beta chains below, sequenced in a study of T cell responses to AZD1222 COVID-19 vaccine. The method was immunoSEQ multiplex PCR; TCRdb's version includes in-frame clones alone and lacks a portion of them. The table shows hundreds of thousands of clones, with 90% to 95% occurring only once. The source material was peripheral blood, sampled on day 0 of MenACWY control vaccination. The source is an adult in good health.

This chain uses TRBV4-1 with TRBJ2-5, with 14 bases fitting TRBD2. The V and J ends lost 4 bases and 7 bases, in that order; junction bases with no gene match: 23. Germline CDR1 is MGHRA and CDR2 is YSYEKL. This CDR3 is built from 21 residues. The CDR3 DNA is TGCGCCAGCAGCCCGCTCACTCTAGGGACTAGCGGGGGACCTATCTTAGGGACCCAGTACTTC. It is translated as CASSPLTLGTSGGPILGTQYF.

V usage is TRBV3-1 (or the pseudogene TRBV3-2) and J usage is TRBJ2-1, with 7 nucleotides matching TRBD2. Germline V CDR1 and CDR2: LGHDT, YNNKEL (reference sequence). This CDR3 comprises 15 residues. V gave up 3 bases and J gave up 7 bases; unmatched junction bases: 9. The DNA of the CDR3 is TGTGCCAGCAGCCAGCCGGGGGGACTGACGAATGAGCAGTTCTTC. Encoded protein: CASSQPGGLTNEQFF.

The chain recombines TRBV6-5 with TRBJ1-1; D ambiguous. The CDR3 is 11 amino acids. Germline V gene data show CDR1 as MNHEY and CDR2 as SVGAGI. V dropped 2 bases and J dropped 6 bases, with 4 bases sitting between them. CDR3 amino acids: CASSYAAEAFF. The CDR3 nucleotides are TGTGCCAGCAGTTACGCCGCTGAAGCTTTCTTT.

The chain has TRBV28 and TRBJ1-2, with TRBD1 identical over 7 bases. CDR1 and CDR2 from the germline V gene are MDHEN and SYDVKM. With V trimmed by 4 bases and J by 5 bases, 10 bases remained unmatched. The CDR3 runs to 15 residues. The CDR3 nucleotides are TGTGCCAGCAGTTCAGGGACAGTAAACCTTTATGGCTACACCTTC. It translates to CASSSGTVNLYGYTF.

Concerning this clone: The junction and the germline gene differ at one end; a read error may be behind it. J is TRBJ1-3 and V is TRBV7-7, with D possibly matching TRBD1 (6 bases). The CDR3 is 15 residues long. In germline, CDR1 is SSHAT, CDR2 FNYEAQ (reference sequence). CDR3 residues: CASSFRRGPGNTIYF. The CDR3 DNA sequence: TGTGCTAGCAGCTTCCGCAGGGGTCCTGGAAACACCATATATTTT.

V is TRBV30 and J is TRBJ2-3; D ambiguous. V shed 2 bases and J shed 0 bases, with 6 bases lying between them. Per germline, CDR1 GTSNPN and CDR2 SVGIG (reference sequence). The CDR3 runs to 13 residues. CDR3 sequence: CAWSRRSTDTQYF. Here the CDR3 DNA reads TGTGCCTGGAGTAGGCGGAGCACAGATACGCAGTATTTT.

The V and J genes are TRBV2 and TRBJ2-7, with D unclear. The CDR3 loop spans 12 amino acids. Germline-derived CDR1 and CDR2 are SNHLY and FYNNEI. V lost 6 bases and J lost 7, with 13 bases in between. In nucleotides, the CDR3 is TGTGCCAGCAGGGATATTAAGAGGGAGCAGTACTTC. This translates into CASRDIKREQYF. The whole variable domain, filled in from reference TRBV2 and TRBJ2-7, reads EPEVTQTPSHQVTQMGQEVILRCVPISNHLYFYWYRQILGQKVEFLVSFYNNEISEKSEIFDDQFSVERPDGSNFTLKIRSTKLEDSAMYFCASRDIKREQYFGPGTRLTVT.

The V and J genes are TRBV3-1 (or the pseudogene TRBV3-2) and TRBJ1-3; D unresolved. The CDR3 totals 13 residues. CDR1 is LGHDT and CDR2 is YNNKEL in the germline V gene (reference sequence). V lost 4 bases, J lost 0 bases, and 4 bases lay in between. DNA of the CDR3: TGTGCCAGCAGCCTCGACTCTGGAAACACCATATATTTT. Translated: CASSLDSGNTIYF.

The chain has TRBV10-3 and TRBJ1-2; no clear D. This CDR3 has 13 amino acids. The germline V gene has CDR1 ENHRY and CDR2 SYGVKD. Trimming removed 9 bases from V and 3 bases from J, with 14 bases in between. The CDR3 DNA follows: TGTGCCATTAGATCCGGGAGTGACTATGGCTACACCTTC. Translated: CAIRSGSDYGYTF.

The genes are TRBV30 and TRBJ1-6; the D is unclear. The CDR3 length is 15 residues. The V end lost 2 bases, the J end lost 7 bases, and 15 bases lay between the germline ends. Per the germline V gene, CDR1 is GTSNPN and CDR2 is SVGIG (reference sequence). CDR3 nucleotide sequence: TGTGCCTGGAGTACTTCGGCCCCGATGAATTCACCCCTCCACTTT. Residues: CAWSTSAPMNSPLHF.

The J gene is TRBJ2-5, the V gene TRBV28, with 13 positions matching TRBD2. Germline lookup yields CDR1 MDHEN and CDR2 SYDVKM. This CDR3 spans 15 amino acids. With 8 bases clipped from V and 2 bases from J, the junction kept 5 bases outside the gene matches. This CDR3 is CASGTSGEPQETQYF. Written as DNA, the CDR3 is TGTGCCAGCGGGACTAGCGGGGAACCGCAAGAGACCCAGTACTTC.

The V and J genes are TRBV20-1 and TRBJ1-5, with D unresolved. This CDR3 comprises 14 residues. The V gene's germline CDR1 is DFQATT and CDR2 SNEGSKA (reference sequence). V lost 3 bases and J lost 5, with 14 bases in between. The CDR3 sequence is CSASDVRGYQPQHF. CDR3 nucleotides: TGCAGTGCTAGTGACGTAAGAGGATATCAGCCCCAGCATTTT.

The rearrangement links TRBV5-6 to TRBJ1-1; maybe TRBD1 (5 bases). The CDR3 loop spans 14 amino acids. The V and J ends lost 2 bases and 1 base respectively, with 9 bases between them. In germline, CDR1 is SGHDT, CDR2 YYEEEE. CDR3 protein: CASSFGGWNTEAFF. Written as DNA, the CDR3 is TGTGCCAGCAGCTTCGGGGGTTGGAACACTGAAGCTTTCTTT.